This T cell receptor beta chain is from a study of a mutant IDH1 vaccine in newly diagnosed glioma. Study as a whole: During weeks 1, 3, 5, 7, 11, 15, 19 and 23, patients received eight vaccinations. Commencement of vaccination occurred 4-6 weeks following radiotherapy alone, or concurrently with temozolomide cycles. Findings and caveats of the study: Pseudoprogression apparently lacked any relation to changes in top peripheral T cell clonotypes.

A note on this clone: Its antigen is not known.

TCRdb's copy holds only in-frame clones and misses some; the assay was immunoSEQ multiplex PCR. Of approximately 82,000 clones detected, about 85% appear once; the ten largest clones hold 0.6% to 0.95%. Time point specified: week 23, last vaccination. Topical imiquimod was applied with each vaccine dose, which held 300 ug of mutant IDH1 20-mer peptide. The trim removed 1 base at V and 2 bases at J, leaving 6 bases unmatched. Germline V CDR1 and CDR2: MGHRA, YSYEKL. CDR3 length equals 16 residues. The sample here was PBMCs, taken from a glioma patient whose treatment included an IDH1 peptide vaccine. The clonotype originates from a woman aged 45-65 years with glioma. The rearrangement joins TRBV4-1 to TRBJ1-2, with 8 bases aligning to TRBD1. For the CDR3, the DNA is TGCGCCAGCAGCCAAGTGGCACAGGGGGAAAACTATGGCTACACCTTC. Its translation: CASSQVAQGENYGYTF.